This note documents a single TCR beta chain sequence. Original handling: Reference gene primers were amplified, and this amplification served to estimate nucleated cell counts. This table comes from immunoSEQ multiplex PCR, and its TCRdb copy is limited to in-frame clones, with some not included. That table is the source of V, J and clone size, and D and trimming were worked out from the DNA. Among 50,000 to 80,000 clones, nearly 90% were seen once, and the ten largest hold approximately 1.5%. This entry is derived from a study of blood T cell repertoires in COVID-19. Study context: Sample material is recorded as cDNA or gDNA derived from T cells, B-cell-depleted T cells, or PBMCs.

Per the germline V gene, CDR1 is SGHDT and CDR2 is YYEEEE. Trimming removed 0 bases at V and 3 bases at J, with 7 bases between. The CDR3 contains 14 residues. The genes are TRBV5-6 and TRBJ1-5; D is unresolved. What was sequenced was peripheral blood. This receptor was identified in a man in his sixties with acute or convalescent COVID-19. The CDR3 nucleotides are TGTGCCAGCAGCTTGGTACAAGACAATCAGCCCCAGCATTTT. Translated: CASSLVQDNQPQHF.